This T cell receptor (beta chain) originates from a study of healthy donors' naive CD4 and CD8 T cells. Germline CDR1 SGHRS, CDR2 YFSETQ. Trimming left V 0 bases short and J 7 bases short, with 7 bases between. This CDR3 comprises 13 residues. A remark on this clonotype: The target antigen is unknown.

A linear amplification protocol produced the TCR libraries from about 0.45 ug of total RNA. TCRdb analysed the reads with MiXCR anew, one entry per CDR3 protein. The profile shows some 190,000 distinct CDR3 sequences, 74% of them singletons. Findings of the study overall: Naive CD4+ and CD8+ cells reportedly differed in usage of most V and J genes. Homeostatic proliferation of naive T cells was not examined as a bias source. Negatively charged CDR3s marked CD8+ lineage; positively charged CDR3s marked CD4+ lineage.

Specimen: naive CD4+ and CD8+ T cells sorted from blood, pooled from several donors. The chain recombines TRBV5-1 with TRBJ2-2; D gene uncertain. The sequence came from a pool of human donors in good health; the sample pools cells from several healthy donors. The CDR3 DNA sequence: TGCGCCAGCAGCTTGGGACGCGTCGGGGAGCTGTTTTTT. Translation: CASSLGRVGELFF.